A selection of T cell receptor beta chains follows, all from one sample in a study of cytomegalovirus exposure and HLA in healthy donors. The repertoire was sequenced with immunoSEQ multiplex PCR; TCRdb's copy has only in-frame clones and lacks some. In the table there are 90,000 to 100,000 clones, about 66% of which are singletons. Input material: PBMCs. The receptors stem from a boy younger than 18 in good health and CMV-seropositive. Each CDR3 is given with its conserved first and last residue. A D gene is named only where the DNA matches it firmly. A clone size is listed for some rows: how often the clone was seen (once, few, many), or a class if it is expanded.

j_gene: TRBJ2-1; d_gene: TRBD2; len: 14; abundance: .; v_gene: TRBV5-1; CDR3nt: TGCGCCAGCAGCCCTAGCGGGGGACTAAATGAGCAGTTCTTC; CDR3aa: CASSPSGGLNEQFF
j_gene: TRBJ2-2; d_gene: .; len: 16; abundance: .; v_gene: TRBV5-1; CDR3nt: TGCGCCAGCACCCGACCTGTGGGAGGGGGGACCGGGGAGCTGTTTTTT; CDR3aa: CASTRPVGGGTGELFF
j_gene: TRBJ1-5; d_gene: .; len: 16; abundance: .; v_gene: TRBV6-6; CDR3nt: TGTGCCAGCCTTGATAGAGTTAGCTATAGCAATCAGCCCCAGCATTTT; CDR3aa: CASLDRVSYSNQPQHF
j_gene: TRBJ2-7; d_gene: .; len: 13; abundance: .; v_gene: TRBV5-1; CDR3nt: TGCGCCAGCAGCTTTAACCAGATTTACGAGCAGTACTTC; CDR3aa: CASSFNQIYEQYF
j_gene: TRBJ1-5; d_gene: .; len: 14; abundance: few; v_gene: TRBV11-3; CDR3nt: TGTGCCAGCAGCACCGGGGTCTGGGATCAGCCCCAGCATTTT; CDR3aa: CASSTGVWDQPQHF
j_gene: TRBJ1-2; d_gene: .; len: 14; abundance: few; v_gene: TRBV2; CDR3nt: TGTGCCAGCAGTGTGGGGGGGTCTTCCTATGGCTACACCTTC; CDR3aa: CASSVGGSSYGYTF
j_gene: TRBJ2-3; d_gene: .; len: 13; abundance: few; v_gene: TRBV14; CDR3nt: TGTGCCAGCAGCCCGCAGGGGACAGATACGCAGTATTTT; CDR3aa: CASSPQGTDTQYF
j_gene: TRBJ1-1; d_gene: TRBD1; len: 15; abundance: .; v_gene: TRBV25-1; CDR3nt: TGTGCCAGCAAGTCTTTGGACAGGGGGAACACTGAAGCTTTCTTT; CDR3aa: CASKSLDRGNTEAFF
j_gene: TRBJ2-7; d_gene: TRBD1; len: 15; abundance: .; v_gene: TRBV4-1; CDR3nt: TGCGCCAGCAGCCAACCGGGACAGGGTCTGCACGAGCAGTACTTC; CDR3aa: CASSQPGQGLHEQYF
j_gene: TRBJ2-7; d_gene: .; len: 12; abundance: .; v_gene: TRBV29-1; CDR3nt: TGCAGCGTTCCCGAGGGAAGATACGAGCAGTACTTC; CDR3aa: CSVPEGRYEQYF
j_gene: TRBJ2-1; d_gene: TRBD2; len: 16; abundance: .; v_gene: TRBV5-6; CDR3nt: TGTGCCAGCAGCTTGGAGGCTAGCGGCAAGTACAATGAGCAGTTCTTC; CDR3aa: CASSLEASGKYNEQFF
j_gene: TRBJ1-2; d_gene: .; len: 15; abundance: .; v_gene: TRBV6-5; CDR3nt: TGTGCCAGCAGCCCCACCCCAGGGGTTAACTATGGCTACACCTTC; CDR3aa: CASSPTPGVNYGYTF
j_gene: TRBJ2-7; d_gene: TRBD1; len: 14; abundance: .; v_gene: TRBV30; CDR3nt: TGTGCCTGGAGTGCCAACCCGACAGGGGGCCGTCAGTACTTC; CDR3aa: CAWSANPTGGRQYF
j_gene: TRBJ1-6; d_gene: TRBD1; len: 16; abundance: few; v_gene: TRBV7-2; CDR3nt: TGTGCCAGCAGCTTAAGGGGGGGGACAGGGAATTCACCCCTCCACTTT; CDR3aa: CASSLRGGTGNSPLHF
j_gene: TRBJ1-5; d_gene: .; len: 15; abundance: once; v_gene: TRBV6-5; CDR3nt: TGTGCCAGCAATCCCTCCAGTCTCTTCCCCATGGCCCAGCATTTT; CDR3aa: CASNPSSLFPMAQHF
j_gene: TRBJ1-5; d_gene: .; len: 17; abundance: .; v_gene: TRBV5-6; CDR3nt: TGTGCCAGCAGCTTGAAGGGGGACATCTGGGGCAATCAGCCCCAGCATTTT; CDR3aa: CASSLKGDIWGNQPQHF
j_gene: TRBJ2-7; d_gene: .; len: 13; abundance: .; v_gene: TRBV9; CDR3nt: TGTGCCAGCAGCGTAGACTGGGGCAACGAGCAGTACTTC; CDR3aa: CASSVDWGNEQYF
j_gene: TRBJ1-3; d_gene: TRBD1; len: 15; abundance: .; v_gene: TRBV6-5; CDR3nt: TGTGCCAGCTCGGACAGGGGGCGTTCAGGAAACACCATATATTTT; CDR3aa: CASSDRGRSGNTIYF
j_gene: TRBJ2-3; d_gene: .; len: 15; abundance: few; v_gene: TRBV9; CDR3nt: TGTGCCAGCAGCGTAGATGGGGGGAAGACAGATACGCAGTATTTT; CDR3aa: CASSVDGGKTDTQYF
j_gene: TRBJ2-2; d_gene: .; len: 16; abundance: .; v_gene: TRBV5-1; CDR3nt: TGCGCCAGCAGCCTGTCGCCTACGACGAACACCGGGGAGCTGTTTTTT; CDR3aa: CASSLSPTTNTGELFF
j_gene: TRBJ1-5; d_gene: TRBD1; len: 15; abundance: once; v_gene: TRBV2; CDR3nt: TGTGCCAGCATGAGGGGGCTTGATCGCAATCAGCCCCAGCATTTT; CDR3aa: CASMRGLDRNQPQHF
j_gene: TRBJ1-1; d_gene: TRBD1; len: 17; abundance: .; v_gene: TRBV5-1; CDR3nt: TGCGCCAGCAGCTCCGGGACAGGGGTTTTAATGCGCCCTGAAGCTTTCTTT; CDR3aa: CASSSGTGVLMRPEAFF
j_gene: TRBJ1-4; d_gene: TRBD1; len: 16; abundance: .; v_gene: TRBV27; CDR3nt: TGTGCCAGCAGTACGGGGACAGCCCCAACTAATGAAAAACTGTTTTTT; CDR3aa: CASSTGTAPTNEKLFF
j_gene: TRBJ1-2; d_gene: .; len: 11; abundance: few; v_gene: TRBV29-1; CDR3nt: TGCAGCGTTGACAGGGCTCATGGCTACCCCTTC; CDR3aa: CSVDRAHGYPF
j_gene: TRBJ1-2; d_gene: TRBD1; len: 13; abundance: .; v_gene: TRBV6-5; CDR3nt: TGTGCCAGCAGTTACCAGGGGGCAGGTGGCTACACCTTC; CDR3aa: CASSYQGAGGYTF
j_gene: TRBJ2-5; d_gene: .; len: 17; abundance: .; v_gene: TRBV25-1; CDR3nt: TGTGCCAGCAGTGAATATGAAAAGCGGAGGTACCAAGAGACCCAGTACTTC; CDR3aa: CASSEYEKRRYQETQYF
j_gene: TRBJ2-2; d_gene: .; len: 15; abundance: .; v_gene: TRBV19; CDR3nt: TGTGCCAGTAAACCGGGGAGAGCGAACACCGGGGAGCTGTTTTTT; CDR3aa: CASKPGRANTGELFF
j_gene: TRBJ1-5; d_gene: TRBD1; len: 18; abundance: .; v_gene: TRBV7-2; CDR3nt: TGTGCCAGCATCACACAGGGGGTCCGGCGGGGAAGCAATCAGCCCCAGAATTTT; CDR3aa: CASITQGVRRGSNQPQNF
j_gene: TRBJ1-5; d_gene: .; len: 14; abundance: few; v_gene: TRBV27; CDR3nt: TGTGCCAGCGCCCGGGGAGCCTACGATCAGCCCCAGCATTTT; CDR3aa: CASARGAYDQPQHF
j_gene: TRBJ1-2; d_gene: TRBD1; len: 14; abundance: .; v_gene: TRBV6-5; CDR3nt: TGTGCCAGCAGCCACCGGGACAGTAACTATGGCTACACCTTC; CDR3aa: CASSHRDSNYGYTF
j_gene: TRBJ1-2; d_gene: TRBD1; len: 13; abundance: .; v_gene: TRBV19; CDR3nt: TGTGCCAGTAGACCAGACAGGGTTTATGGCTACACCTTC; CDR3aa: CASRPDRVYGYTF
j_gene: TRBJ2-1; d_gene: TRBD2; len: 18; abundance: .; v_gene: TRBV7-6; CDR3nt: TGTGCCAGCAGCTTAGGACTAGCGGACTCCTTTACCTACAATGAGCAGTTCTTC; CDR3aa: CASSLGLADSFTYNEQFF
j_gene: TRBJ1-2; d_gene: TRBD1; len: 15; abundance: .; v_gene: TRBV19; CDR3nt: TGTGCCAGTAATCATCCGGGACAGGGGGACTATGGCTACACCTTC; CDR3aa: CASNHPGQGDYGYTF
j_gene: TRBJ1-6; d_gene: TRBD1; len: 18; abundance: .; v_gene: TRBV23-1; CDR3nt: TGCGCCAGCAGTCATAAAGTTCCAGGGGGCTCCTATAATTCACCCCTCCACTTT; CDR3aa: CASSHKVPGGSYNSPLHF
j_gene: TRBJ1-5; d_gene: TRBD1; len: 21; abundance: .; v_gene: TRBV28; CDR3nt: TGTGCCAGCAGTCCATCCTACGTGGACAGGGGAACTTCTGGGAGTATTCAGCCCCAGCATTTT; CDR3aa: CASSPSYVDRGTSGSIQPQHF
j_gene: TRBJ2-1; d_gene: TRBD1; len: 13; abundance: few; v_gene: TRBV29-1; CDR3nt: TGCAGCGCCCAGAGGGGGCAATCGGGGGAGCAGTTCTTC; CDR3aa: CSAQRGQSGEQFF
j_gene: TRBJ2-6; d_gene: .; len: 12; abundance: .; v_gene: TRBV9; CDR3nt: TGTGCCAGCAGTATCCAGGGGACCGTCCTGACTTTC; CDR3aa: CASSIQGTVLTF
j_gene: TRBJ1-5; d_gene: TRBD1; len: 14; abundance: .; v_gene: TRBV29-1; CDR3nt: TGCAGCGTTTCGTCAGGGGGCCGGTCTCAGCCCCAGCATTTT; CDR3aa: CSVSSGGRSQPQHF
j_gene: TRBJ2-5; d_gene: TRBD1; len: 16; abundance: .; v_gene: TRBV4-1; CDR3nt: TGCGCCAGCAGCTGCGACCGGGACAGGGGTTTGAAGACCCAGTACTTC; CDR3aa: CASSCDRDRGLKTQYF
j_gene: TRBJ2-1; d_gene: TRBD1; len: 15; abundance: .; v_gene: TRBV5-4; CDR3nt: TGTGCCAGCAGCTCCCGGGACAGGAACTACAATGAGCAGTTCTTC; CDR3aa: CASSSRDRNYNEQFF
j_gene: TRBJ2-7; d_gene: TRBD2; len: 15; abundance: .; v_gene: TRBV7-3; CDR3nt: TGTGCCAGCAGCTTAACGGGGGGGTCGGGACACGAGCAGTACTTC; CDR3aa: CASSLTGGSGHEQYF
j_gene: TRBJ2-7; d_gene: TRBD1; len: 16; abundance: .; v_gene: TRBV14; CDR3nt: TGTGCCAGCAGCCAGTCGGACAGGGGGGGATCCTACGAGCAGTACTTC; CDR3aa: CASSQSDRGGSYEQYF
j_gene: TRBJ2-7; d_gene: .; len: 18; abundance: few; v_gene: TRBV6-1; CDR3nt: TGTGCCAGCAGTGACTATTCGGCAGAGGGTTCTTTTCCTTACGAGCAGTACTTC; CDR3aa: CASSDYSAEGSFPYEQYF
j_gene: TRBJ2-5; d_gene: TRBD1; len: 15; abundance: .; v_gene: TRBV2; CDR3nt: TGTGCCAGCATGAGGGGGCAAACCCGGGAAGAGACCCAGTACTTC; CDR3aa: CASMRGQTREETQYF
j_gene: TRBJ2-5; d_gene: TRBD1; len: 14; abundance: few; v_gene: TRBV2; CDR3nt: TGTGCCAGGAGACAGGGGGCCCTTCAAGAGACCCAGTACTTC; CDR3aa: CARRQGALQETQYF
j_gene: TRBJ1-5; d_gene: TRBD1; len: 13; abundance: .; v_gene: TRBV2; CDR3nt: TGTGCCACGACAGGGGCCCGCAATCAGCCCCAGCATTTT; CDR3aa: CATTGARNQPQHF
j_gene: TRBJ1-4; d_gene: .; len: 12; abundance: .; v_gene: TRBV2; CDR3nt: TGTGCCAGCAGCGGGACGGGGGGAAAACTGTTTTTT; CDR3aa: CASSGTGGKLFF
j_gene: TRBJ2-2; d_gene: .; len: 15; abundance: .; v_gene: TRBV7-2; CDR3nt: TGTGCCAGCAGCTTAGAAATAGCGTACACCGGGGAGCTGTTTTTT; CDR3aa: CASSLEIAYTGELFF
j_gene: TRBJ2-5; d_gene: TRBD1; len: 14; abundance: .; v_gene: TRBV9; CDR3nt: TGTGCCAGCAGCGAGACAGGGGGAGGAGAGACCCAGTACTTC; CDR3aa: CASSETGGGETQYF
j_gene: TRBJ1-4; d_gene: TRBD1; len: 15; abundance: .; v_gene: TRBV6-5; CDR3nt: TGTGCCAGCAGCACTGTCGACAGGGGGCTTGAAAAACTGTTTTTT; CDR3aa: CASSTVDRGLEKLFF
j_gene: TRBJ1-1; d_gene: .; len: 14; abundance: .; v_gene: TRBV7-9; CDR3nt: TGTGCCAGCAAGCGGGGGGTTTCTAACACTGAAGCTTTCTTT; CDR3aa: CASKRGVSNTEAFF